Listed here are 21 T cell receptor beta chains from one sample, sequenced in a study of shared T cell receptors in the human thymus. Sequenced by immunoSEQ multiplex PCR; TCRdb stores in-frame clones only, minus some. The sample consists of over 650,000 clones, roughly 86% of them appearing once. This same sample was also taken into another study, of human thymus T cells.

Input material: thymocytes. These receptor sequences come from a boy under two years old with a congenital heart defect.

CDR3 DNA sequence: TGTGCCAGCAGTTTAGAGGAATCGGGGGCCAACGTCCTGACTTTC. Amino acids: CASSLEESGANVLTF. The chain uses TRBV27 and TRBJ2-6; D is undetermined. Germline V gene lookup returns CDR1 MNHEY and CDR2 SMNVEV (reference sequence). The CDR3 has 15 amino acids. Trimming stripped 2 bases from V and 4 bases from J, with 9 bases between.

V and J are TRBV28 and TRBJ1-3; D not resolved. Germline CDR1 and CDR2: MDHEN and SYDVKM. The length of the CDR3 is 14 residues. V was pared by 6 bases and J by 4 bases, with 13 bases between. For the CDR3, the DNA is TGTGCCAGCAGAACTCCCTTCGGGGGAAACACCATATATTTT. It translates to CASRTPFGGNTIYF.

CDR3 nucleotides: TGTGCCAGTGGCCAATTGGAGCTGTTTTTT. Translation gives CASGQLELFF. The rearrangement uses TRBV19 and TRBJ2-2; D gene ambiguous. The germline V and J ends were trimmed by 8 bases and 10 bases, with 8 bases remaining between them. The CDR3 totals 10 residues. Per germline, CDR1 LNHDA and CDR2 SQIVND (reference sequence).

The rearrangement joins TRBV7-9 to TRBJ2-7, with TRBD1 matching over 7 bases. Germline CDR1 is SEHNR and CDR2 is FQNEAQ (reference sequence). The CDR3 loop spans 15 amino acids. V was pared by 4 bases and J by 1 base, with 7 bases of the junction left unmatched. The CDR3 here is CASSSGTVRSYEQYF. CDR3 coding DNA: TGTGCCAGCAGCTCTGGGACAGTTCGGTCCTACGAGCAGTACTTC.

The rearrangement links TRBV21-1 to TRBJ2-6; TRBD1, as called in the table, went unchecked against the DNA. TRBV21-1 is flagged as a pseudogene. The CDR3 length is 15 residues. CDR3 residues: CASSGACSGANVLTF. CDR3 nucleotides: TGTGCCAGCAGTGGGGCGTGCTCTGGGGCCAACGTCCTGACTTTC.

The chain recombines TRBV6-1 with TRBJ2-6; no reliable D call. Germline-derived CDR1 and CDR2 are MNHNS and SASEGT. V was trimmed by 0 bases and J by 4 bases, leaving 10 bases between them. This CDR3 has 16 amino acids. CDR3 in amino acids: CASSEARPPGANVLTF. The CDR3 DNA is TGTGCCAGCAGTGAAGCGCGCCCTCCAGGGGCCAACGTCCTGACTTTC.

The sample holds one count of this clone. The chain combines TRBV30 with TRBJ1-5; D might be TRBD1 (6 bases). Trimming took 1 base from V and 5 from J, leaving 9 bases between them. The CDR3 contains 13 residues. Germline V lookup: CDR1 GTSNPN, CDR2 SVGIG (reference sequence). CDR3 sequence: CAWSEAGDQPQHF. The DNA of the CDR3 is TGTGCCTGGAGTGAGGCAGGGGATCAGCCCCAGCATTTT.

The chain recombines TRBV27 with TRBJ2-7; the D is unclear. The CDR3 contains 15 residues. V lost 6 bases to trimming and J lost 2 bases, with 17 bases between them. CDR1 MNHEY and CDR2 SMNVEV come from the germline V gene (reference sequence). CDR3 protein: CASRTTQKETYEQYF. CDR3 nucleotide sequence: TGTGCCAGCAGGACGACTCAAAAAGAAACCTACGAGCAGTACTTC.

The V gene is TRBV7-2, the J gene TRBJ2-7, with 9 bases fitting TRBD1. Germline V gives CDR1 SGHTA, CDR2 FQGNSA. The trim removed 4 bases at V and 5 bases at J, leaving 6 bases unmatched. This CDR3 comprises 14 residues. DNA of the CDR3: TGTGCCAGCAGCTCGGGACAGGGAATACACGAGCAGTACTTC. Residues: CASSSGQGIHEQYF. The complete variable domain, with remaining parts taken from reference TRBV7-2 and TRBJ2-7, reads GAGVSQSPSNKVTEKGKDVELRCDPISGHTALYWYRQSLGQGLEFLIYFQGNSAPDKSGLPSDRFSAERTGGSVSTLTIQRTQQEDSAVYLCASSSGQGIHEQYFGPGTRLTVT.

The chain carries TRBV18 and TRBJ1-4; tentatively, D is TRBD1 (5 bases). The germline gives CDR1 KGHSH, CDR2 LQKENI. Trimming cost V 1 base and J 7 bases, with 28 bases left between them. The length of the CDR3 is 20 residues. The CDR3 here is CASSPLVSGPVVPGSEKLFF. CDR3 coding DNA: TGTGCCAGCTCACCACTGGTCTCCGGTCCGGTCGTTCCAGGGTCTGAAAAACTGTTTTTT.

The V gene is TRBV28, the J gene TRBJ2-7; 9 positions match TRBD2. Trimming cost V 4 bases and J 2 bases; bases outside gene matches: 3. This CDR3 contains 14 residues. CDR1 and CDR2 (germline): MDHEN, SYDVKM. The CDR3 loop is CASSSPSGAYEQYF. The CDR3 coding sequence is TGTGCCAGCAGTTCTCCTAGCGGGGCCTACGAGCAGTACTTC.

CDR3 sequence (DNA): TGTGCCAGCAGTCCGGACAGGGAGGATGGCTACACCTTC. This sequence encodes CASSPDREDGYTF. The V gene is TRBV6-1, the J gene TRBJ1-2; 8 positions agree with TRBD1. This CDR3 region has 13 residues. V dropped 5 bases and J dropped 6; count of bases not matched to a gene: 5. Germline-derived CDR1 and CDR2 are MNHNS and SASEGT.

This chain connects TRBV6-5 to TRBJ1-1, with D unclear. In germline, CDR1 is MNHEY, CDR2 SVGAGI. The CDR3 is made up of 12 amino acids. Trimming cost V 5 bases and J 4 bases, with 8 bases left between them. The CDR3 spells CASSPPSTEAFF. CDR3 nucleotides: TGTGCCAGCAGTCCGCCCAGCACTGAAGCTTTCTTT.

This rearrangement joins TRBV28 to TRBJ2-7; TRBD2 agrees at 15 bases. V shed 2 bases, J shed 2 bases, and the junction held 13 bases outside the gene matches. CDR3 length: 20 residues. The germline V gene has CDR1 MDHEN and CDR2 SYDVKM. The CDR3: CASSLTPGLAGGLFPYEQYF. CDR3 nucleotide sequence: TGTGCCAGCAGTTTAACCCCTGGACTAGCGGGAGGGCTCTTCCCCTACGAGCAGTACTTC.

The chain uses TRBV13 and TRBJ2-1, with 13 nucleotides matching TRBD2. V shed 0 bases and J 8 bases; nucleotides not matched to a gene: 16. Germline values: CDR1 PRHDT, CDR2 FYEKMQ (reference sequence). The CDR3 spans 20 residues. Here the CDR3 DNA reads TGTGCCAGCAGCTTAGGAGGTTCCGGGACTAGCGGGAAAGAAGTGGATGAGCAGTTCTTC. This encodes CASSLGGSGTSGKEVDEQFF.

This sequence joins TRBV19 and TRBJ1-1; no clear D. The CDR3 has 12 amino acids. The V and J ends lost 6 bases and 8 bases respectively, with 13 bases between them. Looked up from germline, CDR1 is LNHDA and CDR2 is SQIVND (reference sequence). The DNA for the CDR3 is TGTGCCAGTAGAAAAGGAGCCAAGGAAGCTTTCTTT. Amino acid sequence: CASRKGAKEAFF.

This chain links TRBV7-9 with TRBJ2-3; tentatively, D is TRBD1 (5 bases). V shed 5 bases and J shed 1 base, with 19 bases lying between them. Germline V gene data show CDR1 as SEHNR and CDR2 as FQNEAQ (reference sequence). There are 17 residues in the CDR3. CDR3 in DNA: TGTGCCAGCAGCCCCCGGGTAGGGGATGGGGGCACAGATACGCAGTATTTT. It yields the protein CASSPRVGDGGTDTQYF.

V and J are TRBV11-2 and TRBJ2-7; 8 nucleotides line up with TRBD1. The CDR3 is 18 amino acids. Germline V lookup: CDR1 SGHAT, CDR2 FQNNGV. The trim removed 5 bases at V and 4 bases at J, leaving 19 bases unmatched. DNA of the CDR3: TGTGCCAGCAGCGAAACAGGGGGAGGATACTGGAATCTTTACGAGCAGTACTTC. Protein sequence: CASSETGGGYWNLYEQYF.

This chain connects TRBV6-5 to TRBJ2-5; 7 bases align to TRBD1. The CDR3 is 15 amino acids. Germline V CDR1 and CDR2: MNHEY, SVGAGI. V lost 8 bases to trimming and J lost 3 bases; unmatched junction nucleotides: 12. The CDR3 protein is CASAYYGTEKETQYF. In nucleotides, the CDR3 is TGTGCCAGCGCGTATTATGGGACAGAAAAAGAGACCCAGTACTTC.

About this clone itself: Distinct nucleotide sequences in the sample also encode this CDR3. The chain couples TRBV5-1 to TRBJ1-5; a possible D gene is TRBD1 (5 bases). Between the trimmed V and J ends, which lost 0 bases and 6 bases, there was a span of 10 bases. Germline V gene data show CDR1 as SGHRS and CDR2 as YFSETQ. The CDR3 loop spans 14 amino acids. CDR3 amino acids: CASSLAGGRQPQHF. CDR3 in DNA: TGCGCCAGCAGCTTGGCCGGGGGTCGTCAGCCCCAGCATTTT.

This clone has just a few counts. This chain uses TRBV27 with TRBJ1-1; tentatively, D is TRBD1 (5 bases). The V gene's germline CDR1 is MNHEY and CDR2 SMNVEV (reference sequence). V gave up 5 bases and J gave up 0 bases, with 10 bases separating them. The CDR3 runs 14 residues. In nucleotides, the CDR3 is TGTGCCAGCAGTACCAGGGTGGTGAACACTGAAGCTTTCTTT. This encodes CASSTRVVNTEAFF.